Listed here are 23 T cell receptor delta chains from one sample, sequenced in a study of gamma-delta chains in newborns, infants, children. TCRdb reprocessed the reads using CATT. The data contain approximately 5,900 delta-chain clones, roughly 2.5% of them singletons. The sample taken for sequencing was blood. These receptor sequences come from a child who was a newborn, infant or young child, either healthy, febrile or measles-vaccinated (not recorded which).

This clone was recorded a few times. The protein TCRdb gives is from a much larger clone and does not agree with this DNA's translation at residue 16, likely a read error; the protein shown here comes from the DNA. The genes are TRDV2 and TRDJ3, with D possibly TRDD3 on 5 matching bases. Germline values: CDR1 GEAIGNYY, CDR2 EKD. The CDR3 has 18 residues. CDR3 region: CACDYVRQPSWDTRQIFF. In DNA form, the CDR3 reads TGTGCCTGTGATTACGTACGCCAACCATCCTGGGACACCCGACAGATATTTTTC.

In its sample, this clone ranks as medium-sized. The chain is built from TRDV2 and TRDJ3; TRDD3 matches 7 bases. CDR1 and CDR2 from the germline V gene are GEAIGNYY and EKD. Germline trimming cut 0 bases from V and 2 bases from J; bases unmatched to any gene: 3. This CDR3 contains 17 residues. The CDR3 nucleotides are TGTGCCTGTGACACCGTACTGGGGACCTGGGACACCCGACAGATGTTTTTC. Translation: CACDTVLGTWDTRQMFF.

In regard to this clone: This may be a read error, as it is one base from a much larger clone. This sequence joins TRDV2 and TRDJ3; D is possibly TRDD3 (6 bases). The J gene comes from matching the DNA to germline here; TCRdb lacks it. Germline V CDR1 and CDR2: GEAIGNYY, EKD. This CDR3 contains 20 residues. Between the trimmed V and J ends, which lost 1 base and 0 bases, there was a span of 18 bases. The CDR3 here is CACDTISGDISSWDTRQMFF. The CDR3 DNA reads as TGTGCCTGTGACACGATTTCGGGGGACATCAGCTCCTGGGACACCCGACAGATGTTTTTC.

Points on this clone: TCRdb records a much larger clone's protein for this DNA, with a difference at residue 3 that likely arises from a read error; the protein given is the translation of the DNA. The J gene is TRDJ3, the V gene TRDV2, with 10 bases identical to TRDD3. CDR3 length equals 18 residues. In germline, CDR1 is GEAIGNYY, CDR2 EKD. CDR3 bases: TGTGCCTATGACACCGGGGGATACGCTTCCTGGGACACCCGACAGATGTTTTTC. Its translation: CAYDTGGYASWDTRQMFF.

Note on this clone: TCRdb's listed protein matches a much larger clone and diverges from this DNA's translation at residue 12, likely through a read error; the protein shown comes from the DNA. Other nucleotide sequences in the sample specify the same CDR3. The chain employs TRDV2 and TRDJ3; 9 bases match TRDD3. Germline CDR1 is GEAIGNYY and CDR2 is EKD. The CDR3 totals 18 residues. The CDR3 reads CACDTVGDSSWGTRQMFF. The DNA for the CDR3 is TGTGCCTGTGACACCGTGGGGGATAGCTCCTGGGGCACCCGACAGATGTTTTTC.

In this sample, this clone turned up a few times. A read error likely explains why the TCRdb protein, taken from a much larger clone, differs from this DNA's translation at residue 13; the protein shown is translated from the DNA. V and J are TRDV2 and TRDJ2; 9 nucleotides agree with TRDD3. The CDR3 has 16 amino acids. Germline V gene lookup returns CDR1 GEAIGNYY and CDR2 EKD. In nucleotides, the CDR3 is TGTGCCTGTGACACACTGGGGGAAGCTTTGACAGCACCACTCTTCTTT. It yields the protein CACDTLGEALTAPLFF.

This clone was found a few times. This rearrangement joins TRDV2 to TRDJ1; 13 positions agree with TRDD3. The germline V gene encodes CDR1 GEAIGNYY and CDR2 EKD. J lost 0 bases, V lost 3 bases, and 6 bases had no gene match. The CDR3 is 17 residues long. Here the CDR3 reads CACDYLTGGYDTDKLIF. CDR3 sequence (DNA): TGTGCCTGTGACTACCTTACTGGGGGATACGACACCGATAAACTCATCTTT.

This clone is medium-sized within its sample. The gene calls are TRDV2 and TRDJ3; 11 nucleotides match TRDD3. This CDR3 has 22 amino acids. The ends lost 0 bases at V and 0 bases at J; junction bases unmatched: 12. From germline, CDR1 is GEAIGNYY and CDR2 EKD. CDR3 coding DNA: TGTGCCTGTGACACCGTTCACACCAGTACTGGGGGATACTCCTGGGACACCCGACAGATGTTTTTC. Residues: CACDTVHTSTGGYSWDTRQMFF.

This chain links TRDV2 with TRDJ3, with 13 bases fitting TRDD3. TCRdb is silent on the J gene; assignment here came from matching the DNA to germline. This CDR3 is built from 21 residues. In germline, CDR1 is GEAIGNYY, CDR2 EKD. The V gene end was trimmed by 1 base and the J gene end by 0 bases; junction bases not matched to a gene: 8. The CDR3 DNA is TGTGCCTGTGACACGGTACTGGGGGATACGATGAGCTCCTGGGACACCCGACAGATGTTTTTC. It encodes CACDTVLGDTMSSWDTRQMFF.

For this clone: The protein that TCRdb holds for this DNA derives from a much larger clone and differs from the translated DNA at residue 3, which likely indicates a read error; the protein shown here is translated from the DNA. The CDR3 reads CAYDTTGAAWDTRQMFF. The CDR3 bases are TGTGCCTATGACACCACTGGGGCCGCCTGGGACACCCGACAGATGTTTTTC. This sequence joins TRDV2 and TRDJ3; 7 bases fit TRDD3. The CDR3 is 17 amino acids. From germline, CDR1 is GEAIGNYY and CDR2 EKD.

This chain connects TRDV2 to TRDJ3; 8 bases align to TRDD3. Germline lookup yields CDR1 GEAIGNYY and CDR2 EKD. The junction had 9 bases not matched to a gene; V was cut back by 3 bases and J by 0 bases. This CDR3 comprises 19 residues. CDR3 nucleotide sequence: TGTGCCTGTGACCCCTGGGGGACACATAGCTCCTGGGACACCCGACAGATGTTTTTC. Its translation is CACDPWGTHSSWDTRQMFF.

This clone rates as large. The same CDR3 is also encoded by other DNA sequences in this sample. The V and J genes are TRDV2 and TRDJ3, with 11 nucleotides matching TRDD3. Germline V gene lookup returns CDR1 GEAIGNYY and CDR2 EKD. V was pared by 0 bases and J by 0 bases, with 3 bases of the junction left unmatched. The CDR3 extends over 19 amino acids. The CDR3 reads CACDTVLGDSSWDTRQMFF. CDR3 coding DNA: TGTGCCTGTGACACCGTACTGGGGGATAGCTCCTGGGACACCCGACAGATGTTTTTC.

With regard to this clone: TCRdb pairs this DNA with a much larger clone's protein that differs at residue 16, likely a read error; the protein shown was translated from the DNA. V usage is TRDV2 and J usage is TRDJ3; TRDD3 matches 13 bases. This CDR3 is 18 amino acids long. The germline CDR1 and CDR2 sequences are GEAIGNYY and EKD. Written as DNA, the CDR3 is TGTGCCTGTGACGTACTGGGGGATACGTCCTGGGACACCCGACAGACGTTTTTC. Translation: CACDVLGDTSWDTRQTFF.

This clone was recorded a few times. TCRdb records a much larger clone's protein for this DNA, with a difference at residue 5 that likely arises from a read error; the protein given is the translation of the DNA. This chain uses TRDV2 with TRDJ2; a possible D gene is TRDD3 (6 bases). The V gene lost 3 bases and the J gene lost 2 bases, with 21 bases spanning the gap. Germline V gene sequence: CDR1 GEAIGNYY, CDR2 EKD. The CDR3 is made up of 18 amino acids. The CDR3 DNA follows: TGTGCCTGTGACGCCGTGGGGGCTACGCAAGAGTTGACAGCACAACTCTTCTTT. This codes for CACDAVGATQELTAQLFF.

This clone is labeled medium-sized. The chain recombines TRDV2 with TRDJ3, with 7 bases matching TRDD3. Germline lookup yields CDR1 GEAIGNYY and CDR2 EKD. CDR3 length: 19 amino acids. V shed 3 bases and J 0 bases; nucleotides not matched to a gene: 10. This CDR3 is CACDLLGSTNSWDTRQMFF. CDR3 coding DNA: TGTGCCTGTGACTTACTGGGGTCAACAAACTCCTGGGACACCCGACAGATGTTTTTC.

This clone is deemed medium-sized. This sequence joins TRDV2 and TRDJ3, with 12 bases that match TRDD3. There are 18 residues in the CDR3. V dropped 3 bases and J dropped 3; count of bases not matched to a gene: 5. Germline loops: CDR1 GEAIGNYY, CDR2 EKD. This CDR3 reads CACDPLGDTSWDTRQMFF. The CDR3 DNA is TGTGCCTGTGACCCACTGGGGGATACAAGCTGGGACACCCGACAGATGTTTTTC.

Comments on this clone: The mismatch at residue 11 between this DNA's translation and the TCRdb protein of a much larger clone likely reflects a read error; the protein shown is translated from the DNA. The chain uses TRDV2 and TRDJ3; 8 bases align to TRDD3. CDR1 GEAIGNYY and CDR2 EKD come from the germline V gene. The CDR3 is 18 amino acids. CDR3 residues: CACDELGDHSRDTRQMFF. DNA for the CDR3: TGTGCCTGTGACGAGCTGGGGGACCACTCCCGGGACACCCGACAGATGTTTTTC.

By proportion, this clone is medium-sized. This may be a read error, as it is one base from a much larger clone. The sample has other DNA sequences that encode this CDR3 too. The V call is TRDV2, the J call TRDJ2, with TRDD3 matching over 11 bases. The V and J ends lost 2 bases and 0 bases, in that order; junction bases with no gene match: 1. CDR1 is GEAIGNYY and CDR2 is EKD in the germline V gene. CDR3 size: 16 residues. This CDR3 is CACDRLGDTLTAQLFF. The DNA for the CDR3 is TGTGCCTGTGACAGACTGGGGGATACTTTGACAGCACAACTCTTCTTT.

By share, this clone ranks as medium-sized. One end of the junction fails to match germline, which may point to a read error. The chain employs TRDV1 and TRDJ1, with D perhaps assigned TRDD2 or TRDD3 (6 bases each). From germline, CDR1 is TSWWSYY and CDR2 QGS. This CDR3 contains 17 residues. The CDR3 protein is CALGKLPGEALTDKLIF. In DNA, the CDR3 is TGTGCTCTTGGGAAACTTCCTGGGGAAGCTCTCACCGATAAACTCATCTTT.

Points on this clone: The protein that TCRdb holds for this DNA derives from a much larger clone and differs from the translated DNA at residue 14, which likely indicates a read error; the protein shown here is translated from the DNA. The chain links TRDV2 to TRDJ3, with 12 bases lining up with TRDD3. This CDR3 region has 17 residues. Germline V gives CDR1 GEAIGNYY, CDR2 EKD. CDR3 nucleotide sequence: TGTGCCTGTGACATACTGGGGGATACCTGGGACACCCGACGGATGTTTTTC. Protein: CACDILGDTWDTRRMFF.

To note about this clone: This DNA translates differently at residue 10 from the TCRdb protein, which is that of a much larger clone; a read error is likely, and the protein shown is the DNA's own translation. The V call is TRDV2, the J call TRDJ3; unclear D gene. The CDR3 runs to 17 residues. The germline V gene encodes CDR1 GEAIGNYY and CDR2 EKD. The DNA of the CDR3 is TGTGCCTGTGACGCCTTTACGAGCTCCCGGGACACCCGACAGATGTTTTTC. It is translated as CACDAFTSSRDTRQMFF.

In its sample, this clone ranks as medium-sized (0.01 to 0.1%). The sample contains more than one DNA sequence encoding this CDR3. The chain has TRDV2 and TRDJ2, with 7 positions matching TRDD3. The CDR3 is made up of 15 amino acids. J lost 2 bases, V lost 0 bases, and 2 bases had no gene match. The V gene's germline CDR1 is GEAIGNYY and CDR2 EKD. DNA of the CDR3: TGTGCCTGTGACACCTGGGGGACATTGACAGCACAACTCTTCTTT. This codes for CACDTWGTLTAQLFF.

Notes on this clone: This sequence is one base from a far larger clone and is likely a read error. The sample holds other DNA sequences that translate to the same CDR3. This rearrangement joins TRDV2 to TRDJ2; D gene uncertain. V lost 3 bases and J 7 bases, leaving 14 bases between the germline ends. The CDR3 is 14 amino acids. Per germline, CDR1 GEAIGNYY and CDR2 EKD. The CDR3: CACDLLTGLAQLFF. CDR3 bases: TGTGCCTGTGACCTACTTACAGGGTTAGCACAACTCTTCTTT.